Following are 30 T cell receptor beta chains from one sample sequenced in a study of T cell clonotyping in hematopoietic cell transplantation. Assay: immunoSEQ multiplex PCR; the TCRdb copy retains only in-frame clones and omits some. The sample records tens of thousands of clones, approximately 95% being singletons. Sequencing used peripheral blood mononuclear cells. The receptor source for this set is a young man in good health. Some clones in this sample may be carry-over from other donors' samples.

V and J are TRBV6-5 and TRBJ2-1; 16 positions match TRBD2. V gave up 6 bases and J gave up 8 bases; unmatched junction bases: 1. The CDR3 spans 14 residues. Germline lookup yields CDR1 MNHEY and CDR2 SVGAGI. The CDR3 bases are TGTGCCAGCAGGGGACTAGCGGGAGGGTATGAGCAGTTCTTC. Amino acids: CASRGLAGGYEQFF.

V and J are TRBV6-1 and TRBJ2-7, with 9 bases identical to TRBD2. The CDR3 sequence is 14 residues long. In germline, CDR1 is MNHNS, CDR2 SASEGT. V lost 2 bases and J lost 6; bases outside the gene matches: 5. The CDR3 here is CASSEIGTSSEQYF. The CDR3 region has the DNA TGTGCCAGCAGTGAAATCGGGACTAGCTCCGAGCAGTACTTC.

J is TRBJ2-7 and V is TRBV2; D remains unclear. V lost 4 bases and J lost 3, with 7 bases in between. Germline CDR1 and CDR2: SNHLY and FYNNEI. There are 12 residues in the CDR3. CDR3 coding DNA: TGTGCCAGCAGTGTGGCGGTCTACGAGCAGTACTTC. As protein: CASSVAVYEQYF.

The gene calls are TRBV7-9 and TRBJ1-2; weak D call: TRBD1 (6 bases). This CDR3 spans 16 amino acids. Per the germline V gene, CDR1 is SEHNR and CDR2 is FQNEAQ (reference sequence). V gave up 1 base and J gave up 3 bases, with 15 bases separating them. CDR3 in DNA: TGTGCCAGCAGCTTAGTGCCCGGGACACCTCACTATGGCTACACCTTC. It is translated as CASSLVPGTPHYGYTF.

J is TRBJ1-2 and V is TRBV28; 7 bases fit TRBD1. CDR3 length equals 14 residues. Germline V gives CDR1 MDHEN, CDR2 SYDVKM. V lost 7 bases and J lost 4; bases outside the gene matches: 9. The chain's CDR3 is CASTITGVGYGYTF. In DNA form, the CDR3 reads TGTGCCAGCACCATCACAGGGGTGGGCTATGGCTACACCTTC.

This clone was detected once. For the CDR3, the DNA is TGTGCCAGCACAACGGAAAACTATGGCTACACCTTC. Its translation: CASTTENYGYTF. The chain combines TRBV7-9 with TRBJ1-2, with D uncertain. The ends were cut back, 7 bases at V and 2 bases at J, with 8 bases in the middle. The length of the CDR3 is 12 residues. Germline V gene lookup returns CDR1 SEHNR and CDR2 FQNEAQ (reference sequence).

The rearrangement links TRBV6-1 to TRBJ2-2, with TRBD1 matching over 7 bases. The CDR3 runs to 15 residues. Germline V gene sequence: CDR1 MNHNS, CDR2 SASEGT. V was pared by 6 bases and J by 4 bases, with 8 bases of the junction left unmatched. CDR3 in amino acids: CASRLQGVSTGELFF. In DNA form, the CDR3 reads TGTGCCAGCAGGTTGCAGGGGGTTAGCACCGGGGAGCTGTTTTTT.

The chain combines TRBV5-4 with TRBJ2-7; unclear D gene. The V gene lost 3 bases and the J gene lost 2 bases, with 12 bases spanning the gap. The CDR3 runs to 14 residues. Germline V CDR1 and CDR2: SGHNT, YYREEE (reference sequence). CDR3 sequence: CASSSRDTPYEQYF. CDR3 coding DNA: TGTGCCAGCAGCTCCCGAGACACACCCTACGAGCAGTACTTC.

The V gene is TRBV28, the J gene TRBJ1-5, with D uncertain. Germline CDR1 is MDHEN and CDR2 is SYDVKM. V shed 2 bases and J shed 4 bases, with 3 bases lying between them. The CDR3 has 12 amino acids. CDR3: CASSLVNQPQHF. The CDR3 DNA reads TGTGCCAGCAGTTTAGTAAATCAGCCCCAGCATTTT.

The CDR3 sequence: CASSTIITGGYQPQHF. In DNA form, the CDR3 reads TGTGCCAGTAGTACCATCATAACAGGGGGTTATCAGCCCCAGCATTTT. This rearrangement joins TRBV19 to TRBJ1-5; 8 bases line up with TRBD1. There are 16 residues in the CDR3. J gave up 5 bases and V 4 bases, and 10 bases lay outside the gene matches. Germline V gene data show CDR1 as LNHDA and CDR2 as SQIVND (reference sequence).

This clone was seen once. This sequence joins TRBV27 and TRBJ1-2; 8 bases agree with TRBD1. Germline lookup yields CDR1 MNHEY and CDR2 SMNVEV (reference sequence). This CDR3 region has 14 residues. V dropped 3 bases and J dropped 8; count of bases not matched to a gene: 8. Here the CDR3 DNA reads TGTGCCAGCAGTTTTCGGCAGGGGGCGGAAGGCTACACCTTC. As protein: CASSFRQGAEGYTF.

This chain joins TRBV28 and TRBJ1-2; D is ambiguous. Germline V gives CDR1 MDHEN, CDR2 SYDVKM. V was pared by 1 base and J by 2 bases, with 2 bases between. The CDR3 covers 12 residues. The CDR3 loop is CASSLYNYGYTF. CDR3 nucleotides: TGTGCCAGCAGTTTATACAACTATGGCTACACCTTC.

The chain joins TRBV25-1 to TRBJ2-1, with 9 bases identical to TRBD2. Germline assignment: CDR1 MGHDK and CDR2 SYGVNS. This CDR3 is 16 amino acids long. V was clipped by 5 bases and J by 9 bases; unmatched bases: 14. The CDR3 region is CASSTGGRALGSEQFF. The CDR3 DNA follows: TGTGCCAGCAGTACAGGCGGGAGGGCCCTTGGATCTGAGCAGTTCTTC.

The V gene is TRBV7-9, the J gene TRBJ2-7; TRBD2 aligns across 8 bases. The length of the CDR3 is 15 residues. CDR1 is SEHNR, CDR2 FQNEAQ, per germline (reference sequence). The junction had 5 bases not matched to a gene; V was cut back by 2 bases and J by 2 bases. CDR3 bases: TGTGCCAGCAGCTTACCAGCGGGGGATCCCTACGAGCAGTACTTC. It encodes CASSLPAGDPYEQYF.

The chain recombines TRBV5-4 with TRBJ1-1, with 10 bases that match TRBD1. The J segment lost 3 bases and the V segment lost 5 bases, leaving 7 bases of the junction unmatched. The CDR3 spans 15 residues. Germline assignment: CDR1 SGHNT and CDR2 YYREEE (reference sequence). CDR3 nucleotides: TGTGCCAGCAGGATCACCGGGACAGGGGACACTGAAGCTTTCTTT. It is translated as CASRITGTGDTEAFF.

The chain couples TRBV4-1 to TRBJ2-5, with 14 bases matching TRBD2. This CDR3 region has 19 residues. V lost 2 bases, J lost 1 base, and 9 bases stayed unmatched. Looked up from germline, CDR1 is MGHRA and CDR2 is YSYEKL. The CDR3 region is CASSQKSPGTSGGQETQYF. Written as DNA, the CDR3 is TGCGCCAGCAGCCAAAAGAGTCCCGGGACTAGCGGGGGCCAAGAGACCCAGTACTTC.

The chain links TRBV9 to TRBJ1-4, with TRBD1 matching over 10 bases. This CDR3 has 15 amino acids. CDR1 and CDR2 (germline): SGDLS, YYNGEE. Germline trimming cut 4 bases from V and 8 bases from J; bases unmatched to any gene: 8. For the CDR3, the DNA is TGTGCCAGCAGCCCTAGGGGACAGGGGCTAGAAAAACTGTTTTTT. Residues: CASSPRGQGLEKLFF.

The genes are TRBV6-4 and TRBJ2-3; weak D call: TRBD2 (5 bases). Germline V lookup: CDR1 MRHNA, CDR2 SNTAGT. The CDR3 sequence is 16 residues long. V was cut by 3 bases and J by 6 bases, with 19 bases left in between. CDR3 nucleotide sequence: TGTGCCAGCAGTGAGTCCGTTGCTGAGGGCCGGGATACGCAGTATTTT. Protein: CASSESVAEGRDTQYF.

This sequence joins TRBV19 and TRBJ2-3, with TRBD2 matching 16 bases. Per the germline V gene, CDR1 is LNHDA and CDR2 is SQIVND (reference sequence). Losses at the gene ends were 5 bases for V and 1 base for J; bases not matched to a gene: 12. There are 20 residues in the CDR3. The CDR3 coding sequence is TGTGCCAGTAGTCCCAAGCCGGGACTAGCGGGGGGGTCTGGCACAGATACGCAGTATTTT. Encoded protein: CASSPKPGLAGGSGTDTQYF.

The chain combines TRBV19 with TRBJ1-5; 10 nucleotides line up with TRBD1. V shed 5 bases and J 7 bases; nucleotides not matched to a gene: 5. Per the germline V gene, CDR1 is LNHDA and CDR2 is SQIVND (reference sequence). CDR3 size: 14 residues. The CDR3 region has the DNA TGTGCCAGTAGTGGGACAGGGGAAGGCCAGCCCCAGCATTTT. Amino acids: CASSGTGEGQPQHF.

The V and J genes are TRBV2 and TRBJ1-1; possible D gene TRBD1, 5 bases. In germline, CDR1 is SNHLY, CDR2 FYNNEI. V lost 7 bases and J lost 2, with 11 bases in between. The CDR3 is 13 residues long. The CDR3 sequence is CASNLDRNTEAFF. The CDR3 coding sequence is TGTGCCAGCAACCTCGACAGAAACACTGAAGCTTTCTTT.

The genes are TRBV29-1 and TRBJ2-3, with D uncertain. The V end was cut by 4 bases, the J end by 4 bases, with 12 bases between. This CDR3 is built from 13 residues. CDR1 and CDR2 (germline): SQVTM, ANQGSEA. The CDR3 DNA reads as TGCAGCGTTGTCAATTTTGGTGCAGATACGCAGTATTTT. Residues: CSVVNFGADTQYF.

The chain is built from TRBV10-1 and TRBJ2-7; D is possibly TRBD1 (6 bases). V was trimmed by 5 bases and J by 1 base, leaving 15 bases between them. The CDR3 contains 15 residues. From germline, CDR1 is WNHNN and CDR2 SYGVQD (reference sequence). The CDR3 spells CASSRELQGSYEQYF. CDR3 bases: TGCGCCAGCAGTCGGGAATTACAGGGATCCTACGAGCAGTACTTC.

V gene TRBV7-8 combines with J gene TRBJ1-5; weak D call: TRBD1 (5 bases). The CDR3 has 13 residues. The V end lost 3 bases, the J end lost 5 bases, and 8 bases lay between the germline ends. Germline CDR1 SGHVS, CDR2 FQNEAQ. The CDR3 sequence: CASSFQGDQPQHF. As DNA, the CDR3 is TGTGCCAGCAGCTTCCAGGGCGATCAGCCCCAGCATTTT.

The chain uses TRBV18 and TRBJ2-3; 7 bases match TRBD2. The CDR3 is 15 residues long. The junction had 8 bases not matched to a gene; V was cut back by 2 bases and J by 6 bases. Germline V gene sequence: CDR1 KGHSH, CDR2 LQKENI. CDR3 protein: CASSPSVAGDDTQYF. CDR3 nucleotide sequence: TGTGCCAGCTCACCATCGGTGGCGGGAGATGATACGCAGTATTTT. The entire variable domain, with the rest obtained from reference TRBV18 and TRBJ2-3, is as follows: NAGVMQNPRHLVRRRGQEARLRCSPMKGHSHVYWYRQLPEEGLKFMVYLQKENIIDESGMPKERFSAEFPKEGPSILRIQQVVRGDSAAYFCASSPSVAGDDTQYFGPGTRLTVL.

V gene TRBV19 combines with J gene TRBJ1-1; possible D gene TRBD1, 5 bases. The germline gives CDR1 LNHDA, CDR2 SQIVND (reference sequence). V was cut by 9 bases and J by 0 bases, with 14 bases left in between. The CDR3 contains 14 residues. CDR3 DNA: TGTGCCAGCCAGCCGGGACTAATGAACACTGAAGCTTTCTTT. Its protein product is CASQPGLMNTEAFF.

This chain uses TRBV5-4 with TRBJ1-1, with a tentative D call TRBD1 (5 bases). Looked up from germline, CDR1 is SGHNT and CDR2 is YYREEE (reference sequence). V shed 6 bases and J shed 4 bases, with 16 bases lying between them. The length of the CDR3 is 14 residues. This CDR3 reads CASIEPGGSTEAFF. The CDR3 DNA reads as TGTGCCAGCATCGAACCCGGGGGATCCACTGAAGCTTTCTTT.

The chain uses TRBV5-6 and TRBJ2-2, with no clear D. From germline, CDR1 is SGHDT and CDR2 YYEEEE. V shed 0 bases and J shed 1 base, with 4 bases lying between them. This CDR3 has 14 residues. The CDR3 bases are TGTGCCAGCAGCTTGGCTGGGAACACCGGGGAGCTGTTTTTT. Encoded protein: CASSLAGNTGELFF.

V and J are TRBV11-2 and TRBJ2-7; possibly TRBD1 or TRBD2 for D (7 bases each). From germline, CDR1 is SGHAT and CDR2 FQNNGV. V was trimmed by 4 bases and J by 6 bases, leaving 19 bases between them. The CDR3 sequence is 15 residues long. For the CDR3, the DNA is TGTGCCAGCAGCTCCGACAGGGCGGGGGTCTCCGAGCAGTACTTC. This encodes CASSSDRAGVSEQYF.

CDR3: CASSLALRGAGDTQYF. CDR3 sequence (DNA): TGTGCCAGCAGCTTAGCCCTTAGGGGGGCTGGGGATACGCAGTATTTT. This chain connects TRBV7-2 to TRBJ2-3, with D perhaps given as TRBD1 or TRBD2 (6 bases each). The V end was cut by 0 bases, the J end by 6 bases, with 16 bases between. The CDR3 has 16 amino acids. In germline, CDR1 is SGHTA, CDR2 FQGNSA.